These 4 T cell receptor beta chains were all obtained from the same sample, sequenced in a study of T cell responses to AZD1222 COVID-19 vaccine. Measured with immunoSEQ multiplex PCR; TCRdb has only the in-frame clones, and not every one. The sample holds 100,000 to 150,000 clones, more than 80% seen once. The input for sequencing was peripheral blood, taken 28 days after the second AZD1222 dose. Receptor source: an adult who received the AZD1222 COVID-19 vaccine.

The V call is TRBV6-4, the J call TRBJ2-1, with 7 bases identical to TRBD1. Trimming removed 5 bases from V and 6 bases from J; junction bases left unmatched: 7. Germline CDR1 MRHNA, CDR2 SNTAGT. There are 14 residues in the CDR3. This chain's CDR3 is CASSQRTGSNEQFF. For the CDR3, the DNA is TGTGCCAGCAGTCAGAGGACAGGCTCCAATGAGCAGTTCTTC.

The genes are TRBV5-1 and TRBJ1-1, with D maybe TRBD1 (6 bases). The germline V gene encodes CDR1 SGHRS and CDR2 YFSETQ. The V end was cut by 3 bases, the J end by 5 bases, with 14 bases between. The CDR3 runs to 14 residues. Here the CDR3 DNA reads TGCGCCAGCAGCTCAAGAACACAGGGAACTGAAGCTTTCTTT. Protein product: CASSSRTQGTEAFF.

The chain recombines TRBV5-4 with TRBJ2-3; D not certain. CDR3 length equals 17 residues. Germline lookup yields CDR1 SGHNT and CDR2 YYREEE (reference sequence). Deletions cut 3 bases from V and 2 bases from J, with 19 bases between. The CDR3 DNA is TGTGCCAGCAGCTGGGGATCGTTCCTAGGGCCCACAGATACGCAGTATTTT. Residues: CASSWGSFLGPTDTQYF. Variable domain in full (rest from reference TRBV5-4 and TRBJ2-3): ETGVTQSPTHLIKTRGQQVTLRCSSQSGHNTVSWYQQALGQGPQFIFQYYREEENGRGNFPPRFSGLQFPNYSSELNVNALELDDSALYLCASSWGSFLGPTDTQYFGPGTRLTVL.

The genes are TRBV5-1 and TRBJ2-6; TRBD2 agrees at 9 bases. The CDR3 has 21 amino acids. Trimming took 2 bases from V and 0 from J; bases not matched to a gene: 15. Germline V gene lookup returns CDR1 SGHRS and CDR2 YFSETQ. CDR3 amino acids: CASSFGISGGRDYSGANVLTF. The CDR3 region has the DNA TGCGCCAGCAGCTTTGGAATTAGCGGGGGTCGGGACTACTCTGGGGCCAACGTCCTGACTTTC.